The following is a T cell receptor (beta chain) sequence with its context. The target antigen is unknown. This specimen comes from a study of T cells in localized non-small cell lung cancer. Points from the study as a whole: Higher blood T cell density went with longer overall survival. In uninvolved adjacent lung, T cell clonality reached its highest value, exceeding tumor. Sequence data derive from only one tumor region, so heterogeneity remains possible.

J lost 9 bases, V lost 2 bases, and 9 bases had no gene match. Germline CDR1 reads SEHNR; CDR2 reads FQNEAQ (reference sequence). This CDR3 is 14 amino acids long. Some clones are missing from TCRdb's copy, which holds only in-frame ones; the method was immunoSEQ multiplex PCR. The top ten hold 15% to 20% of the sample, which has around 50,000 clones, approximately 82% seen once. The source material was peripheral blood, sampled before any cancer treatment. The sequence derives from a female donor at least 60 years old with stage II squamous cell lung carcinoma. This rearrangement joins TRBV7-9 to TRBJ1-1, with 7 bases aligning to TRBD1. CDR3 loop: CASSLLDRVKQAFF. CDR3 DNA sequence: TGTGCCAGCAGCTTACTCGACAGGGTGAAACAAGCTTTCTTT. Drawing the rest from reference TRBV7-9 and TRBJ1-1, the complete variable domain is DTGVSQNPRHKITKRGQNVTFRCDPISEHNRLYWYRQTLGQGPEFLTYFQNEAQLEKSRLLSDRFSAERPKGSFSTLEIQRTEQGDSAMYLCASSLLDRVKQAFFGQGTRLTVV.